This note documents a single TCR beta chain sequence. This clonotype came up a few times. No antigen is known for it. Qualities for individual bases were not recorded, and no much larger clone is one base off. This specimen belongs to a study of blood T cells in healthy people across ages (dated by TCRdb to 2013 to 2016). Regarding the study in general: In model experiments, template switching captured about one uniquely barcoded TCR beta cDNA molecule for every two T cells. To avoid experimental bias, donors of different ages were spread randomly across the sequencing lanes. Age-related changes in TCR beta repertoire diversity were measured in the study by deep sequencing normalized with unique cDNA molecular identifiers. For two donors (one aged 18 to 30 and one aged 80 or older), the study analyzed two additional independent replicas of 1 million unique cDNA reads from the same blood draw. The donors were divided into four age groups: young (average around 17 years), middle-aged (approximately 39), aged (approximately 62) and long-lived (about 90). What the study reported, not specific to this receptor: Donor CMV infection status was unknown, potentially confounding age-related changes in expanded clonotypes. Estimates of total diversity based on one million sequenced T cells were regarded as lower bounds and as underestimates. Bulk unsorted PBMC profiling prevented conclusive comparison of naive and antigen-experienced compartments. Observed TCR beta diversity per million T cells fell roughly linearly with age, and a significant reduction was already apparent by age roughly 40. Observed TCR beta diversity correlated strongly with the percentage of naive T cells measured by flow cytometry. Compared with the aged group, the long-lived group had more naive CD4+ T cells, fewer expanded clones and increased TCR diversity, a pattern suggesting age selection.

After removal of 5 bases from V and 4 bases from J, the junction retains 8 bases not matched to a gene. Spanning cysteine to phenylalanine, the CDR3 consists of 15 amino acids. Only the CDR3 portion is preserved as DNA: 45 bases, with reading frame beginning at the first base. CDR1 MNHEY and CDR2 SVGAGI are derived from the germline V gene. Library creation used 5' RACE. Sequencing relied on an Illumina HiSeq 2500. A second PCR of about 7 to 12 cycles was run with a J-beta primer mix and a sample-barcoded 5' primer. A template-switch 5' adaptor carrying 12 random nucleotides introduced a unique molecular identifier onto each TCR beta cDNA molecule. At least 2.5 million CDR3-containing paired-end reads were obtained from each sample. All of the RNA was converted into first-strand cDNA using the Mint cDNA synthesis kit, with a TRBC-specific oligonucleotide serving as the primer. All cDNA was treated with uracil-DNA glycosylase and then went through a first 18-cycle PCR with the universal primers M1SS and BC2_uni_R. Per the source publication's procedure: For normalization, 1 million high-quality reads, each with a distinct molecular identifier, were randomly selected from each sample. Reads with shared molecular identifiers were discarded instead of being binned into consensus sequences. MiTCR, run with a Q25 quality threshold and the strictest error-elimination algorithm, handled CDR3 identification, clonotype clustering and error correction. A nonparametric unseen species model with Euler transformation was used to estimate a lower bound on total TCR beta diversity. The public sequencing data were trimmed at Q25 with fastp and processed into clonotypes with MiXCR by TCRdb, which kept only in-frame beta chains. Every distinct CDR3 protein forms one entry, paired with its most common genes and DNA. The V and J calls reflect TCRdb's pipeline rather than the authors' work. This sample comprises around 690,000 distinct CDR3 sequences, around three fifths of them detected only once. The ten largest account for around 37% of the sample.

The donors were some 36 Caucasian individuals from Russia, aged 6 to 90 years, who were systemically healthy. Each donor gave approximately 9.4 milliliters of peripheral blood, drawn into EDTA-treated Vacutainer tubes. Ficoll-Paque density-gradient centrifugation was used to isolate PBMCs, with at least 6.5 million obtained per sample. Total RNA, at least 6 micrograms per sample, was extracted from PBMCs with Trizol reagent. For every donor, an aliquot of PBMCs went through flow cytometry to measure the percentages of naive CD45RAhigh/CD27high T cells. The clonotype originates from a man aged 60 to 69 in good health. Recombination joined TRBV6-5 with TRBJ2-7, and TRBD2 aligns with 10 junction nucleotides. The sample taken for sequencing was blood. The DNA sequence follows: TGTGCCAGCAGTACTCGGACTAGCGGACCGTACGAGCAGTACTTC. Its product reads: CASSTRTSGPYEQYF.